This entry lists 20 T cell receptor beta chains sequenced from one sample in a study of cytomegalovirus exposure and HLA in healthy donors. Both 60 Vbeta primers and 13 Jbeta primers went into the PCR. Clones were sequenced by immunoSEQ multiplex PCR, and TCRdb holds only the in-frame ones, with some missing. Its table records more than 90,000 clones. Sequences were obtained from PBMCs. The receptors here all came from a man aged 25 to 45 in good health and CMV-seronegative.

The genes are TRBV2 and TRBJ2-3, with 14 bases matching TRBD2. This CDR3 contains 15 residues. The germline V gene encodes CDR1 SNHLY and CDR2 FYNNEI. Trimming at V came to 5 bases and at J to 8 bases, leaving 6 bases not matched to a gene. The CDR3 reads CASSQTSGGAATQYF. CDR3 nucleotide sequence: TGTGCCAGCAGTCAGACTAGCGGGGGGGCCGCTACGCAGTATTTT.

The chain combines TRBV2 with TRBJ1-2; 9 nucleotides match TRBD1. Germline CDR1 SNHLY, CDR2 FYNNEI. The junction had 4 bases not matched to a gene; V was cut back by 6 bases and J by 5 bases. The CDR3 has 13 residues. This CDR3 reads CASRGGQGYGYTF. The CDR3 DNA reads as TGTGCCAGCAGAGGAGGACAGGGGTATGGCTACACCTTC.

The chain is built from TRBV6-5 and TRBJ1-1; a weak D match, TRBD1 (5 bases). The germline V gene has CDR1 MNHEY and CDR2 SVGAGI. The CDR3 length is 15 residues. Between the trimmed V and J ends, which lost 5 bases and 2 bases, there was a span of 15 bases. The CDR3 coding sequence is TGTGCCAGCAGTCGGCCGAGGAGGGGTAACACTGAAGCTTTCTTT. It codes for CASSRPRRGNTEAFF.

The chain is built from TRBV4-1 and TRBJ2-5; no reliable D call. Between the trimmed V and J ends, which lost 1 base and 5 bases, there was a span of 8 bases. The germline V gene has CDR1 MGHRA and CDR2 YSYEKL. The CDR3 runs 13 residues. CDR3 DNA: TGCGCCAGCAGCCAAGTTCATGTGGAGACCCAGTACTTC. Translation: CASSQVHVETQYF.

Points on this clone: This specimen includes other DNA sequences encoding the same CDR3. The chain has TRBV9 and TRBJ2-4; 9 bases align to TRBD1. V was pared by 3 bases and J by 7 bases, with 11 bases of the junction left unmatched. CDR1 SGDLS and CDR2 YYNGEE come from the germline V gene. This CDR3 has 16 residues. DNA for the CDR3: TGTGCCAGCAGCGACTCGCTGGGGACAGGGTGGAACATTCAGTACTTC. Translation: CASSDSLGTGWNIQYF.

The chain recombines TRBV7-2 with TRBJ2-1; 7 positions agree with TRBD2. CDR1 SGHTA and CDR2 FQGNSA come from the germline V gene. V trimming: 5 bases; J trimming: 1 base; junction bases outside the gene matches: 5. The CDR3 runs 15 residues. The DNA for the CDR3 is TGTGCCAGCAGCCCTCCGCGGGGGTCCTACAATGAGCAGTTCTTC. It specifies CASSPPRGSYNEQFF.

CDR3 region: CASTPVTNYGYTF. In DNA form, the CDR3 reads TGTGCCAGCACCCCGGTCACTAACTATGGCTACACCTTC. The rearrangement uses TRBV2 and TRBJ1-2; D gene ambiguous. The CDR3 is made up of 13 amino acids. Trimming pared 7 bases from V and 0 bases from J, leaving 9 bases between. Germline V gene lookup returns CDR1 SNHLY and CDR2 FYNNEI.

V is TRBV27 and J is TRBJ2-7; tentative D call: TRBD1 (5 bases). Trimming left V 9 bases short and J 4 bases short, with 19 bases between. This CDR3 contains 14 residues. Germline V CDR1 and CDR2: MNHEY, SMNVEV (reference sequence). CDR3 sequence: CASGVGRVFYEQYF. CDR3 bases: TGTGCCAGTGGAGTGGGCAGGGTCTTTTACGAGCAGTACTTC.

The CDR3 region is CASSLATRLNTEAFF. CDR3 coding DNA: TGTGCCAGCAGCTTAGCGACACGGTTGAACACTGAAGCTTTCTTT. The genes are TRBV7-8 and TRBJ1-1; D unresolved. The germline CDR1 and CDR2 sequences are SGHVS and FQNEAQ. The V and J ends lost 0 bases and 0 bases respectively, with 8 bases between them. The length of the CDR3 is 15 residues. Filled out from reference TRBV7-8 and TRBJ1-1, the complete variable domain reads GAGVSQSPRYKVAKRGQDVALRCDPISGHVSLFWYQQALGQGPEFLTYFQNEAQLDKSGLPSDRFFAERPEGSVSTLKIQRTQQEDSAVYLCASSLATRLNTEAFFGQGTRLTVV.

This sequence joins TRBV5-1 and TRBJ2-7; D is ambiguous. Trimming pared 0 bases from V and 3 bases from J, leaving 10 bases between. The length of the CDR3 is 14 residues. CDR1 is SGHRS, CDR2 YFSETQ, per germline. The CDR3 nucleotides read TGCGCCAGCAGCTTGGTCCCAGGTTTCTACGAGCAGTACTTC. It specifies CASSLVPGFYEQYF.

The rearrangement links TRBV18 to TRBJ1-5; D is undetermined. Germline V gene sequence: CDR1 KGHSH, CDR2 LQKENI. This CDR3 spans 15 amino acids. Trimming left V 2 bases short and J 4 bases short, with 12 bases between. In DNA, the CDR3 is TGTGCCAGCTCACCAAGCGGGAGTGTTAATCAGCCCCAGCATTTT. Its translation: CASSPSGSVNQPQHF.

The gene calls are TRBV11-3 and TRBJ1-1, with a weak D call TRBD1 (6 bases). The V gene's germline CDR1 is SGHNT and CDR2 YENEEA. Trimming stripped 3 bases from V and 5 bases from J, with 10 bases between. This CDR3 spans 13 amino acids. Here the CDR3 reads CASSFGGGTEAFF. In nucleotides, the CDR3 is TGTGCCAGCAGCTTTGGGGGCGGGACTGAAGCTTTCTTT.

V usage is TRBV10-3 and J usage is TRBJ2-7, with D possibly matching TRBD2 (7 bases). Per germline, CDR1 ENHRY and CDR2 SYGVKD. The V and J ends lost 1 base and 0 bases respectively, with 10 bases between them. This CDR3 has 15 amino acids. The CDR3 region has the DNA TGTGCCATCAGTGAGTGGGGGGGGGCCTCCTACGAGCAGTACTTC. This encodes CAISEWGGASYEQYF.

The rearrangement uses TRBV28 and TRBJ1-5; TRBD1 is a possible D gene (5 bases). Per the germline V gene, CDR1 is MDHEN and CDR2 is SYDVKM. The CDR3 sequence is 15 residues long. V was trimmed by 3 bases and J by 3 bases, leaving 12 bases between them. The CDR3 loop is CASSFLQGDNQPQHF. The CDR3 DNA is TGTGCCAGCAGTTTTCTGCAGGGCGACAATCAGCCCCAGCATTTT.

CDR3 nucleotides: TGTGCCATTGGCCAGGACAGGGGGTTCGATGAGCAGTTCTTC. Translating it yields CAIGQDRGFDEQFF. The chain has TRBV10-3 and TRBJ2-1; 10 positions match TRBD1. V lost 9 bases and J lost 8; bases outside the gene matches: 10. The length of the CDR3 is 14 residues. CDR1 and CDR2 (germline): ENHRY, SYGVKD.

The chain links TRBV6-1 to TRBJ2-3; TRBD1 is a possible D gene (5 bases). Germline V gives CDR1 MNHNS, CDR2 SASEGT. The CDR3 runs to 12 residues. Deletions cut 4 bases from V and 7 bases from J, with 9 bases between. CDR3 loop: CASSGGVYTQYF. The DNA of the CDR3 is TGTGCCAGCAGTGGGGGCGTGTATACGCAGTATTTT.

The gene calls are TRBV11-2 and TRBJ2-1; TRBD1 might be the D (5 bases). Germline assignment: CDR1 SGHAT and CDR2 FQNNGV. CDR3 size: 15 residues. V lost 5 bases and J lost 8, with 19 bases in between. The CDR3 nucleotides are TGTGCCAGCAGCGACGGACAATTCAACATCGATGAGCAGTTCTTC. Residues: CASSDGQFNIDEQFF.

The chain has TRBV5-1 and TRBJ2-2; 8 bases fit TRBD2. Germline trimming cut 6 bases from V and 4 bases from J; bases unmatched to any gene: 2. The germline V gene encodes CDR1 SGHRS and CDR2 YFSETQ. The CDR3 length is 13 residues. CDR3 loop: CASNGGVTGELFF. CDR3 nucleotides: TGCGCCAGCAACGGGGGGGTCACCGGGGAGCTGTTTTTT.

Concerning this clone itself: An end of the junction does not agree with germline; a read error may underlie this. The rearrangement joins TRBV7-3 to TRBJ1-1; no clear D gene. Germline V lookup: CDR1 SGHTA, CDR2 FQGTGA. This CDR3 contains 17 residues. DNA of the CDR3: TGTGCCAGCAGCTTAACGTTATTGGCCGGACTGAACACTGAAGCCTTCTTT. Its translation: CASSLTLLAGLNTEAFF.

The chain employs TRBV30 and TRBJ1-5, with D possibly TRBD1 on 6 matching bases. Trimming cost V 3 bases and J 7 bases, with 10 bases left between them. The length of the CDR3 is 12 residues. The germline V gene encodes CDR1 GTSNPN and CDR2 SVGIG (reference sequence). CDR3 nucleotide sequence: TGTGCCTGGAGCGAGACAGGCCAGCCCCAGCATTTT. Translating gives CAWSETGQPQHF.